This T cell receptor (beta chain) was captured by sequencing in a study of cytomegalovirus exposure and HLA in healthy donors. The study, taken as a whole, reports: As a later analysis revealed, most CMV-associated TCR beta chains appeared HLA-restricted. Judged likely to be a sequencing artifact was a cluster of highly shared sequence variants. The listing of 150 to 200 TCR beta chains classed them as cytomegalovirus-associated.

The trim removed 2 bases at V and 0 bases at J, leaving 4 bases unmatched. The CDR3 sequence is 16 residues long. Germline CDR1 reads SNHLY; CDR2 reads FYNNEI. In the case of this clone: What it recognizes is unknown.

The PCR ran on 60 Vbeta and 13 Jbeta primers. Original processing notes: Among the unique TCR beta chains that a later analysis counted, about 84 million in all, 10 million to 14 million were shared. The repertoire was sequenced with immunoSEQ multiplex PCR; TCRdb's copy has only in-frame clones and lacks some. V, J and clone size are taken as reported in that table, and D and trimming were inferred from the DNA itself. The sample has about 82,000 clones, approximately 74% seen once. Sequenced sample: PBMCs. The TCR comes from a woman aged 45-60 years in good health and CMV-seropositive. The rearrangement uses TRBV2 and TRBJ2-1, with 7 positions matching TRBD2. CDR3 bases: TGTGCCAGCAGTGAATTGGGCGGGAGCTCCTACAATGAGCAGTTCTTC. Translating gives CASSELGGSSYNEQFF.